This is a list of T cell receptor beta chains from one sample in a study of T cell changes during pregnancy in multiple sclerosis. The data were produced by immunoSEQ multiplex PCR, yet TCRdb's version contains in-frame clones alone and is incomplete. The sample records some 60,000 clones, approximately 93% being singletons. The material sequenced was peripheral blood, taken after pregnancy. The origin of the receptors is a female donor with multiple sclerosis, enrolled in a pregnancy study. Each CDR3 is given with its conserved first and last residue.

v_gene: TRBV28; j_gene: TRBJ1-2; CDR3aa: CASSTIGTGHGYTF
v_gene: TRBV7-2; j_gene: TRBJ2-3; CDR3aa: CASSYMLAGVDTQYF
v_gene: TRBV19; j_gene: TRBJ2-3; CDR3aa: CASSAGRTDTQYF
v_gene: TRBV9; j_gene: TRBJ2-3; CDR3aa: CASSDGGTFGTDTQYF
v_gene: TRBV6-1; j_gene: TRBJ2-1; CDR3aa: CASSRDYYNEQFF
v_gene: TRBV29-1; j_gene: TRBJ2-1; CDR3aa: CSVESGRAGNEQFF
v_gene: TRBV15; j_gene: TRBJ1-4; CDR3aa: CATSRAPTGATNEKLFF
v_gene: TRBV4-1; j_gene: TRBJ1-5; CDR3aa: CASSQGTEEIWQPQHF
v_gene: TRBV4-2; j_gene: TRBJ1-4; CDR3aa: CASSQDRGQGAAGDEKLFF
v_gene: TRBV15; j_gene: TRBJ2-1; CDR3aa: CATSRDREGLNEQFF
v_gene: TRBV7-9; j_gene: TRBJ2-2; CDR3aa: CASSLETSGRADTGELFF
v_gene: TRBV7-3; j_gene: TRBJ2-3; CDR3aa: CASSLNAFGTGGAGADTQYF
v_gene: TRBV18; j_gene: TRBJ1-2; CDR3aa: CASSPQDKGIGGYTF
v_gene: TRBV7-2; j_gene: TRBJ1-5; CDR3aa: CASSLKGQDLRAQHF
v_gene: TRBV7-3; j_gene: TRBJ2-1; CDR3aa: CASSPGLDYRNEQFF
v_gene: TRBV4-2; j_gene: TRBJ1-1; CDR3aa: CASSQDRGTEAFF
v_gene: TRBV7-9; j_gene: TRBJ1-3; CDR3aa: CASSPTGQEGNTIYF